This TCR beta chain stems from a study of blood T cell repertoires in COVID-19. Turning to the study itself: Samples came from the United States, Italy and Spain, spanning acute and convalescent COVID-19.

The length of the CDR3 is 12 residues. Germline CDR1 is MNHNS and CDR2 is SASEGT. The V and J ends lost 1 base and 5 bases respectively, with 3 bases between them. In the original workflow: Using reference gene primer amplification, nucleated cell counts were estimated. TCRdb's copy holds only in-frame clones and misses some; the assay was immunoSEQ multiplex PCR. The D gene and trimming were derived from the DNA, and the V and J assignments and clone size from that table. Of tens of thousands of clones listed, around 65% were seen once; the top ten hold approximately 9%. The source of this sequence is a woman between 65 and 79 years old with acute or convalescent COVID-19. The rearrangement joins TRBV6-1 to TRBJ1-5; the D is unclear. Sequenced material: peripheral blood. CDR3 nucleotide sequence: TGTGCCAGCAGTGAAGTAGATCAGCCCCAGCATTTT. The encoded protein is CASSEVDQPQHF.